This T cell receptor (beta chain) was obtained from a study of blood T cell repertoires in COVID-19. Study-wide background: PBMCs, B-cell-depleted T cells, or T cells provided the cDNA or gDNA that made up the material.

As handled by the study authors: Amplification from reference gene primers served as the basis for estimated nucleated cell counts. Clones were sequenced by immunoSEQ multiplex PCR, and TCRdb holds only the in-frame ones, with some missing. The DNA gave D and trimming, while V, J and clone size come from that table. The table includes some 300,000 clones, roughly 86% detected once. J lost 0 bases, V lost 4 bases, and 8 bases had no gene match. The V gene's germline CDR1 is SGHTA and CDR2 FQGNSA. This CDR3 comprises 16 residues. The receptor was isolated from a woman between 45 and 65 years old who had been exposed to COVID-19. The source material was PBMCs or T cells enriched from blood (not recorded which). This chain links TRBV7-2 with TRBJ1-1; 7 bases agree with TRBD1. This CDR3 is CASSYPIQGMNTEAFF. The CDR3 nucleotides are TGTGCCAGCAGCTACCCCATACAGGGGATGAACACTGAAGCTTTCTTT.